The 12 T cell receptor beta chains reported below all come from one sample, sequenced in a study of molecular identifiers for immune sequencing clone quantification. Each CDR3 protein gets one entry after TCRdb re-called the PCR reads with MiXCR. The table includes over 550,000 distinct CDR3 sequences, 25% detected once. The sequenced sample was naive CD8+ T cells from blood, with Jurkat cell RNA spiked in. Subset specified: FACS-sorted CD8+CD4-CCR7+CD45RA+ naive T cells. The receptors originated from a human donor in good health. Some libraries in this study had Jurkat cell RNA spiked in.

This clonotype was recorded at least ten times. The rearrangement uses TRBV30 and TRBJ1-1; D is unclear. Germline values: CDR1 GTSNPN, CDR2 SVGIG (reference sequence). Trimming pared 4 bases from V and 2 bases from J, leaving 5 bases between. The CDR3 covers 11 residues. The CDR3 protein is CAWIDNTEAFF. CDR3 DNA: TGTGCCTGGATCGACAACACTGAAGCTTTCTTT.

Only one count was recorded for this clonotype. This sequence joins TRBV10-2 and TRBJ1-5, with no clear D. Trimming pared 4 bases from V and 3 bases from J, leaving 16 bases between. The germline V gene has CDR1 WSHSY and CDR2 SAAADI. This CDR3 region has 16 residues. The chain's CDR3 is CASSGAEFYNNQPQHF. The CDR3 DNA reads TGCGCCAGCAGTGGGGCAGAATTTTATAACAATCAGCCCCAGCATTTT.

This clonotype was recorded many times. This rearrangement joins TRBV7-2 to TRBJ2-7; D ambiguous. Germline V gene data show CDR1 as SGHTA and CDR2 as FQGNSA. The CDR3 loop spans 13 amino acids. The V gene lost 1 base and the J gene lost 6 bases, with 10 bases spanning the gap. Written as DNA, the CDR3 is TGTGCCAGCAGCTTAGGTAGCATTTCCGAGCAGTACTTC. This codes for CASSLGSISEQYF.

This clonotype was counted many times. The J gene is TRBJ2-3, the V gene TRBV29-1, with 8 nucleotides matching TRBD1. V was clipped by 3 bases and J by 1 base; unmatched bases: 3. Germline CDR1 is SQVTM and CDR2 is ANQGSEA. CDR3 size: 14 residues. The CDR3 protein is CSVDKGQGTDTQYF. CDR3 coding DNA: TGCAGCGTTGATAAGGGACAGGGCACAGATACGCAGTATTTT.

This clonotype was seen ten or more times. V gene TRBV4-3 combines with J gene TRBJ2-6; D is undetermined. Trimming left V 1 base short and J 0 bases short, with 10 bases between. Germline CDR1 is LGHNA and CDR2 is YSLEER. The CDR3 runs to 17 residues. DNA for the CDR3: TGCGCCAGCAGCCAAGGAGCAGCTGGCTCTGGGGCCAACGTCCTGACTTTC. Protein sequence: CASSQGAAGSGANVLTF.

The V call is TRBV19, the J call TRBJ2-7, with 12 bases matching TRBD1. The CDR3 spans 15 residues. Trimming took 6 bases from V and 2 from J; bases not matched to a gene: 5. Germline V lookup: CDR1 LNHDA, CDR2 SQIVND (reference sequence). This CDR3 is CASSQGTGGTYEQYF. The CDR3 nucleotides are TGTGCCAGTAGCCAGGGGACAGGGGGCACCTACGAGCAGTACTTC.

The V and J genes are TRBV4-1 and TRBJ2-3, with D possibly called TRBD1 or TRBD2 (5 bases each). V was clipped by 0 bases and J by 4 bases, with 14 bases between them. Germline V gene sequence: CDR1 MGHRA, CDR2 YSYEKL. CDR3 length equals 16 residues. The CDR3 protein is CASSQDVWGSADTQYF. The CDR3 region has the DNA TGCGCCAGCAGCCAAGACGTATGGGGGAGTGCAGATACGCAGTATTTT.

The sample holds one count of this clonotype. This chain connects TRBV7-2 to TRBJ1-2; D uncertain. The V and J ends lost 4 bases and 0 bases respectively, with 12 bases between them. The CDR3 is 15 amino acids. CDR1 is SGHTA, CDR2 FQGNSA, per germline. CDR3 sequence: CASSSSGNSNYGYTF. DNA of the CDR3: TGTGCCAGCAGCTCGTCAGGCAACTCTAACTATGGCTACACCTTC.

This rearrangement joins TRBV13 to TRBJ1-2; maybe TRBD1 (5 bases). The ends were cut back, 0 bases at V and 6 bases at J, with 11 bases in the middle. The germline V gene encodes CDR1 PRHDT and CDR2 FYEKMQ (reference sequence). The CDR3 spans 14 residues. CDR3 in amino acids: CASSLGGAGNGYTF. The CDR3 region has the DNA TGTGCCAGCAGCTTAGGAGGGGCCGGCAATGGCTACACCTTC.

To note about this clonotype: In this CDR3 the conserved last residue, phenylalanine or tryptophan, is missing, so a read error is likely. This chain joins TRBV27 and TRBJ2-1, with D maybe TRBD2 (5 bases). Deletions cut 6 bases from V and 7 bases from J, with 13 bases between. This CDR3 is 13 amino acids long. The germline V gene has CDR1 MNHEY and CDR2 SMNVEV (reference sequence). CDR3 sequence (DNA): TGTGCCAGCAGCCAACCCCTAGCAAATGAGCAGTTCGTC. This encodes CASSQPLANEQFV.

This clonotype was counted at least ten times. The chain employs TRBV7-9 and TRBJ2-5; D is unresolved. Germline CDR1 and CDR2: SEHNR and FQNEAQ (reference sequence). The CDR3 runs to 15 residues. V was trimmed by 5 bases and J by 0 bases, leaving 13 bases between them. In DNA form, the CDR3 reads TGTGCCAGCAGCAGCCCGGCCATAGACCAAGAGACCCAGTACTTC. It is translated as CASSSPAIDQETQYF.

There are a few counts of this clonotype. The rearrangement uses TRBV12-3 or TRBV12-4 and TRBJ2-7; D might be TRBD2 (7 bases). Trimming took 3 bases from V and 7 from J, leaving 19 bases between them. The CDR3 length is 15 residues. This CDR3 reads CASSFLVRRGGEQYF. The CDR3 DNA reads TGTGCCAGCAGTTTCCTCGTCAGGAGGGGGGGGGAGCAGTACTTC.